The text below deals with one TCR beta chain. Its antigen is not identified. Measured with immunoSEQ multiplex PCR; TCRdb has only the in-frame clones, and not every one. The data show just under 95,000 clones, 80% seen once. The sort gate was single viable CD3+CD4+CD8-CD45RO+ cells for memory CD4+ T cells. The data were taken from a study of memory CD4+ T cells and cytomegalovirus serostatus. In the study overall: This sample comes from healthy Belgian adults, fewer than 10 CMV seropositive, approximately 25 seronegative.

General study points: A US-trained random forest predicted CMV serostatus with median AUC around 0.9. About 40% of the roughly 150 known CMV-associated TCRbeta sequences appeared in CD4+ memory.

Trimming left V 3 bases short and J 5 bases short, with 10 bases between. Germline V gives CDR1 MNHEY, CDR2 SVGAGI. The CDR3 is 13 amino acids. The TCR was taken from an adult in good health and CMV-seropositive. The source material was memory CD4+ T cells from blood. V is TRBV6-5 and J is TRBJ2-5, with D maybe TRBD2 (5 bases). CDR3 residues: CASSYVAQETQYF. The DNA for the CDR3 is TGTGCCAGCAGTTATGTAGCGCAGGAGACCCAGTACTTC.